Sequencing of this TCR beta chain was carried out in a study of T cell responses to AZD1222 COVID-19 vaccine. This clone is a singleton in its sample. This CDR3 spans 12 amino acids. CDR1 WSHSY and CDR2 SAAADI come from the germline V gene. Trimming removed 10 bases at V and 5 bases at J, with 14 bases between. Libraries were prepared by immunoSEQ multiplex PCR; TCRdb keeps only in-frame clonotypes and omits some of them. The data contain 120,000 to 150,000 clones, roughly 84% of them singletons. Second-dose groups at about 4 or about 12 weeks were pooled. The receptor's source is an adult who received the AZD1222 COVID-19 vaccine. Material: peripheral blood, obtained 28 days after the second AZD1222 dose. This chain links TRBV10-2 with TRBJ2-5; the D is unclear. The CDR3 coding sequence is TGCGCCACCTCTCCCCCCGGGGAGACCCAGTACTTC. This codes for CATSPPGETQYF.